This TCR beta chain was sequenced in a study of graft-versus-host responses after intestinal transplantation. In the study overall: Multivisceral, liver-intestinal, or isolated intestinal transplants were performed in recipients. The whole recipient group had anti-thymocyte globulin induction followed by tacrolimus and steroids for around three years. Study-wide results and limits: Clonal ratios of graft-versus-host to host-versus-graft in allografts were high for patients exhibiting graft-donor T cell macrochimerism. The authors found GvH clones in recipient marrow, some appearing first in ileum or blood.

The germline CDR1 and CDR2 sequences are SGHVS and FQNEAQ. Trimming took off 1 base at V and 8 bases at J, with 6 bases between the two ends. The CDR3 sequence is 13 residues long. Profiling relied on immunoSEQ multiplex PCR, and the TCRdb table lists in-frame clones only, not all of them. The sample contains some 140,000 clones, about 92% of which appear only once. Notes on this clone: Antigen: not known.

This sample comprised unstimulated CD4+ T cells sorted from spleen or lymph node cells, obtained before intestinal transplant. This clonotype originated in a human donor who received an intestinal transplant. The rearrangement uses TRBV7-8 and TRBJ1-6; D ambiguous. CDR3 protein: CASSLVTDSPLHF. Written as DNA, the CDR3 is TGTGCCAGCAGCTTAGTGACGGATTCACCCCTCCACTTT.